The clone carrying this T cell receptor beta chain was recorded many times. Antigen unknown. As to time point: sample taken at primary tumor resection. TCRdb re-called the 5' RACE reads with MiXCR, one entry per CDR3 protein. The sample holds 9,500 or so distinct CDR3 sequences, approximately 8.1% seen once. This sample stems from a study of spatial heterogeneity in lung cancer. Study-level findings and limits: Counts of expanded alpha and beta TCRs within tumors tracked the tumor nonsynonymous mutation count.

This CDR3 has 11 amino acids. Trimming left V 3 bases short and J 2 bases short, with 5 bases between. CDR1 and CDR2 (germline): GTSNPN, SVGIG (reference sequence). Sequencing was performed on lung tumor tissue, taken at surgery. This sequence was found in a male donor with early-stage non-small cell lung cancer. The chain is built from TRBV30 and TRBJ2-7; D not resolved. The CDR3 loop reads CAWRGTYEQYF. CDR3 DNA sequence: TGTGCCTGGAGAGGAACCTACGAGCAGTACTTC.